The rows below give T cell receptor beta chains drawn from one sample of a study of identical twins. TCRdb called the 5' RACE reads again in MiXCR, with one record for every CDR3 protein. The repertoire consists of 1.5 million to 2 million distinct CDR3 sequences, with about 32% occurring once and the leading ten covering about 0.27%. The sequenced material came from cord blood. The origin of the receptors is a newborn girl in good health. Each CDR3 is given with its conserved first and last residue. Fields, in order: clone size, D gene, V gene, J gene, CDR3 DNA, CDR3 protein. A D gene is named only where the DNA matches it firmly. A clone size is listed for some rows: how often the clone was seen (once, few, many), or a class if it is expanded.

NA	TRBD2	TRBV3-1	TRBJ2-1	TGTGCCAGCAGCCTTTCGCGGGGGACCTCCTACAATGAGCTGTTCTTC	CASSLSRGTSYNELFF
NA	TRBD2	TRBV4-1	TRBJ2-5	TGCGCCAGCAGCCCCTTGACTAGCGGGGCTGCAAGAGAGACCCAGTACTTC	CASSPLTSGAARETQYF
few	NA	TRBV29-1	TRBJ2-1	TGCAGCGTTGACCGCCAAAGCTCCTACAATGAGCAGTTCTTC	CSVDRQSSYNEQFF
few	NA	TRBV7-9	TRBJ1-4	TGTGCCAGCAGCCTCCTCGGATGGAATGAAAAACTGTTTTTT	CASSLLGWNEKLFF
many	NA	TRBV7-2	TRBJ2-1	TGTGCCAGCAGCTTTCACAATGAGCAGTTCTTC	CASSFHNEQFF
NA	NA	TRBV2	TRBJ2-7	TGTGCCAGCAGACGAACAGGGCGGAGGTACTTC	CASRRTGRRYF
few	TRBD2	TRBV2	TRBJ2-3	TGTGCCAGCAGGGCTCGATACCTAGCGGGGGTGTCAGATACGCAGTATTTT	CASRARYLAGVSDTQYF
NA	TRBD1	TRBV28	TRBJ2-7	TGTGCCAGCAGCCGCGACAGGGGGCCCACCTCCCACGAGCAGTACTTC	CASSRDRGPTSHEQYF
few	TRBD1	TRBV12-3/TRBV12-4	TRBJ1-2	TGTGCCAGCAGAATAGGGGGCCGCGCCCCCTATGGCTACACCTTC	CASRIGGRAPYGYTF
few	NA	TRBV18	TRBJ2-7	TGTGCCAGCTCACCACCATATGGGTTCTACGAGCAGTACTTC	CASSPPYGFYEQYF
few	NA	TRBV12-3/TRBV12-4	TRBJ1-4	TGTGCCAGCAGGGAAGAGGGTGAAAAACTGTTTTTT	CASREEGEKLFF
NA	NA	TRBV2	TRBJ2-1	TGTGCCAGCAGTGATCAAGTCGGGAATGAGCAGTTCTTC	CASSDQVGNEQFF
NA	TRBD1	TRBV9	TRBJ1-6	TGTGCCAGCAGCGTAGGGATCGGGACAGGGGGAAATTCACCCCTCCACTTT	CASSVGIGTGGNSPLHF
NA	TRBD2	TRBV20-1	TRBJ2-7	TGCAGTGCCACCCGCGCGGGAGGGCCCTCTTTGGTGAGCTCCTACAATGAGCAGTACTTC	CSATRAGGPSLVSSYNEQYF
NA	NA	TRBV29-1	TRBJ1-1	TGCAGCTCCCGTGTCGGTGCGAACACTGAAGCTTTCTTT	CSSRVGANTEAFF
NA	NA	TRBV30	TRBJ1-5	TGTGCCTGGACAAGCGGCGGTGGGTTCAATCAGCCCCAGCATTTT	CAWTSGGGFNQPQHF
NA	NA	TRBV24-1	TRBJ2-2	TGTGCCACCAGTTCCTGGGGGGAAACCGGGGAGCTGTTTTTT	CATSSWGETGELFF
many	TRBD2	TRBV28	TRBJ2-7	TGTGCCAGCAGTCCTAGCGGGCCGAGCTCCTACGAGCAGTACTTC	CASSPSGPSSYEQYF
few	NA	TRBV21-1	TRBJ1-2	TGTGCCAGCAGCAATAACCGCCGGTTGGCCGGACAGGGGGAGGGTGGCTACACCTTC	CASSNNRRLAGQGEGGYTF
NA	NA	TRBV9	TRBJ2-3	TGTGCCAGCAGCCCTAGGAGCGGGTATGCCTCCACAGATACGCAGTATTTT	CASSPRSGYASTDTQYF
NA	NA	TRBV11-2	TRBJ2-1	TGTGCCAGCACTACCGGGCGTGGCAGTGAGCAGTTCTTC	CASTTGRGSEQFF
few	NA	TRBV18	TRBJ2-4	TGTGCCAGCTCACCAGGTCTAGAAAACAAAAACATTCAGTACTTC	CASSPGLENKNIQYF